One and the same sample provided the 22 T cell receptor beta chains below, sequenced in a study of T cell responses to AZD1222 COVID-19 vaccine. Data came from immunoSEQ multiplex PCR; TCRdb stores just in-frame clones and leaves some out. The sample includes roughly 130,000 clones, 85% to 95% of them seen just once. The sample consisted of peripheral blood, taken on day 0 of AZD1222 vaccination. The receptors shown here come from an adult in good health.

Of note for this clone: The sample has other DNA sequences that encode this CDR3 too. V usage is TRBV5-1 and J usage is TRBJ1-1; no reliable D call. V lost 4 bases, J lost 4 bases, and 11 bases lay in between. Per germline, CDR1 SGHRS and CDR2 YFSETQ. The CDR3 consists of 13 residues. The CDR3 is CASSLHESTEAFF. In nucleotides, the CDR3 is TGCGCCAGCAGCCTACACGAGAGCACTGAAGCTTTCTTT.

The chain employs TRBV5-4 and TRBJ2-2, with 7 bases lining up with TRBD1. The CDR3 is 14 residues long. Trimming at V came to 3 bases and at J to 7 bases, leaving 6 bases not matched to a gene. Germline-derived CDR1 and CDR2 are SGHNT and YYREEE (reference sequence). In nucleotides, the CDR3 is TGTGCCAGCAGCTCAATACAGGGGAACGGGGAGCTGTTTTTT. This sequence encodes CASSSIQGNGELFF. Full variable domain (rest looked up from reference TRBV5-4 and TRBJ2-2): ETGVTQSPTHLIKTRGQQVTLRCSSQSGHNTVSWYQQALGQGPQFIFQYYREEENGRGNFPPRFSGLQFPNYSSELNVNALELDDSALYLCASSSIQGNGELFFGEGSRLTVL.

V is TRBV29-1 and J is TRBJ1-1; the D gene is possibly TRBD1 (5 bases). The CDR3 extends over 15 amino acids. V lost 6 bases and J 0 bases, leaving 17 bases between the germline ends. Looked up from germline, CDR1 is SQVTM and CDR2 is ANQGSEA. CDR3 coding DNA: TGCAGCGTCGGGATTGGCGGGGGACTGAACACTGAAGCTTTCTTT. Translation: CSVGIGGGLNTEAFF.

The table lists this clone with a few counts. This chain links TRBV19 with TRBJ2-7; 10 nucleotides align to TRBD2. The V gene's germline CDR1 is LNHDA and CDR2 SQIVND (reference sequence). J gave up 7 bases and V 4 bases, and 7 bases lay outside the gene matches. CDR3 length: 14 residues. CDR3 bases: TGTGCCAGTAGTAGGCTAGCGGGAGTGGGAGAGCAGTACGTC. This codes for CASSRLAGVGEQYV.

The CDR3, as DNA: TGTGCCAGCGGGCCGGCAGGGATAGCTTTCTTT. As protein: CASGPAGIAFF. The chain couples TRBV6-5 to TRBJ1-1; possibly TRBD1 for D (5 bases). CDR1 and CDR2 from the germline V gene are MNHEY and SVGAGI. The CDR3 extends over 11 amino acids. With 8 bases removed from V and 10 bases from J, the gap between germline ends came to 14 bases.

The chain is built from TRBV13 and TRBJ2-2, with TRBD1 as a possible D gene (6 bases). The CDR3 is 14 amino acids. Germline-derived CDR1 and CDR2 are PRHDT and FYEKMQ (reference sequence). Trimming cost V 5 bases and J 1 base, with 8 bases left between them. For the CDR3, the DNA is TGTGCCAGCAGCACGGGACAGAACACCGGGGAGCTGTTTTTT. It is translated as CASSTGQNTGELFF.

V gene TRBV6-2 or TRBV6-3 combines with J gene TRBJ1-2, with TRBD1 as a possible D gene (6 bases). The CDR3 contains 12 residues. With 5 bases removed from V and 4 bases from J, the gap between germline ends came to 8 bases. Germline V lookup: CDR1 MNHEY, CDR2 SVGEGT. The CDR3 here is CASSEGGYGYTF. In nucleotides, the CDR3 is TGTGCCAGCAGTGAGGGGGGCTATGGCTACACCTTC.

V and J are TRBV11-1 and TRBJ2-1; a possible D gene is TRBD2 (5 bases). In germline, CDR1 is SGHAT, CDR2 FQDESV (reference sequence). V was trimmed by 5 bases and J by 9 bases, leaving 20 bases between them. The CDR3 covers 15 residues. The CDR3: CASSNPLLHGSEQFF. The CDR3 DNA follows: TGTGCCAGCAGCAACCCCCTATTACATGGGAGTGAGCAGTTCTTC.

V and J are TRBV9 and TRBJ1-3; D gene unclear. Trimming removed 0 bases from V and 3 bases from J, with 7 bases in between. The CDR3 consists of 14 residues. Germline CDR1 reads SGDLS; CDR2 reads YYNGEE. The CDR3, as DNA: TGTGCCAGCAGCGTAGGTTGGGATGGAAACACCATATATTTT. It is translated as CASSVGWDGNTIYF.

This chain links TRBV28 with TRBJ2-5; no clear D gene. The CDR3 contains 11 residues. V dropped 2 bases and J dropped 3 bases, with 1 base sitting between them. Per the germline V gene, CDR1 is MDHEN and CDR2 is SYDVKM. CDR3 DNA sequence: TGTGCCAGCAGTTTAAAAGAGACCCAGTACTTC. This gives the protein CASSLKETQYF.

V and J are TRBV4-3 and TRBJ1-1, with 7 bases fitting TRBD1. CDR3 size: 15 residues. CDR1 and CDR2 (germline): LGHNA, YSLEER. Trimming removed 4 bases from V and 3 bases from J; junction bases left unmatched: 8. CDR3 residues: CASSRQTGRDTEAFF. CDR3 nucleotide sequence: TGCGCCAGCAGCCGCCAGACAGGGAGGGACACTGAAGCTTTCTTT.

The chain uses TRBV6-1 and TRBJ1-6; tentatively, D is TRBD1 (5 bases). The V gene's germline CDR1 is MNHNS and CDR2 SASEGT. The V end lost 2 bases, the J end lost 10 bases, and 18 bases lay between the germline ends. The length of the CDR3 is 16 residues. This CDR3 is CASSEPPSGARSPLHF. In DNA, the CDR3 is TGTGCCAGCAGTGAACCCCCCAGTGGGGCGCGGTCACCCCTCCACTTT.

This clone occurred once. The chain combines TRBV19 with TRBJ1-2; 8 nucleotides agree with TRBD1. The length of the CDR3 is 13 residues. Germline CDR1 and CDR2: LNHDA and SQIVND (reference sequence). Unmatched junction bases numbered 1, after V lost 3 bases and J lost 4 bases. The CDR3 is CASSMGQAYGYTF. The CDR3 region has the DNA TGTGCCAGTAGTATGGGACAGGCCTATGGCTACACCTTC.

This sequence joins TRBV15 and TRBJ1-1, with TRBD1 identical over 7 bases. The V and J ends lost 0 bases and 3 bases, in that order; junction bases with no gene match: 7. This CDR3 spans 16 amino acids. Germline V gene sequence: CDR1 LNHNV, CDR2 YYDKDF (reference sequence). CDR3 amino acids: CATSRDQTGTDTEAFF. The CDR3 DNA is TGTGCCACCAGCAGAGATCAGACAGGGACGGACACTGAAGCTTTCTTT.

J is TRBJ2-1 and V is TRBV11-3; no clear D. The CDR3 sequence is 17 residues long. Trimming left V 1 base short and J 0 bases short, with 13 bases between. CDR1 is SGHNT and CDR2 is YENEEA in the germline V gene. Here the CDR3 DNA reads TGTGCCAGCAGCTTAGGTGGGTATAGCAGCTCCTACAATGAGCAGTTCTTC. It translates to CASSLGGYSSSYNEQFF.

Regarding this clone: Its ends do not fully match the called genes, so a read error is possible. The chain joins TRBV5-1 to TRBJ2-6; D remains ambiguous. In germline, CDR1 is SGHRS, CDR2 YFSETQ. This CDR3 contains 14 residues. The CDR3 coding sequence is TGCGCCAGCAGCGGAAGCTCTGGGACCAACGTCCTGACTTTC. Translation gives CASSGSSGTNVLTF.

V usage is TRBV5-4 and J usage is TRBJ1-2; the D gene is possibly TRBD1 (5 bases). The V gene's germline CDR1 is SGHNT and CDR2 YYREEE (reference sequence). The CDR3 contains 15 residues. V was clipped by 0 bases and J by 4 bases, with 13 bases between them. CDR3 nucleotide sequence: TGTGCCAGCAGCTTGGAACCCCAGGGCGGCTATGGCTACACCTTC. This translates into CASSLEPQGGYGYTF.

This chain uses TRBV7-9 with TRBJ2-7, with D unclear. Trimming removed 1 base from V and 3 bases from J, with 1 base in between. The germline gives CDR1 SEHNR, CDR2 FQNEAQ (reference sequence). The CDR3 contains 11 residues. CDR3 region: CASSLVYEQYF. CDR3 bases: TGTGCCAGCAGCTTAGTCTACGAGCAGTACTTC.

This clone was found once. The rearrangement joins TRBV7-3 to TRBJ2-2; TRBD2 is a possible D gene (6 bases). Germline CDR1 reads SGHTA; CDR2 reads FQGTGA. The CDR3 covers 15 residues. V dropped 5 bases and J dropped 4 bases, with 14 bases sitting between them. This chain's CDR3 is CASSPQPTSTGELFF. The CDR3 DNA reads TGTGCCAGCAGCCCCCAACCGACTAGCACCGGGGAGCTGTTTTTT. The whole variable domain, filled in from reference TRBV7-3 and TRBJ2-2, reads GAGVSQTPSNKVTEKGKYVELRCDPISGHTALYWYRQSLGQGPEFLIYFQGTGAADDSGLPNDRFFAVRPEGSVSTLKIQRTERGDSAVYLCASSPQPTSTGELFFGEGSRLTVL.

V and J are TRBV27 and TRBJ1-6; D gene ambiguous. With 5 bases removed from V and 0 bases from J, the gap between germline ends came to 8 bases. Germline CDR1 is MNHEY and CDR2 is SMNVEV (reference sequence). The CDR3 has 15 residues. CDR3 sequence (DNA): TGTGCCAGCAGTCCCGACCGCTCCTATAATTCACCCCTCCACTTT. Amino acid sequence: CASSPDRSYNSPLHF.

The chain combines TRBV18 with TRBJ1-5; no clear D. This CDR3 contains 15 residues. Trimming shortened V by 3 bases and J by 5 bases, and 14 bases separated the two germline ends. Per the germline V gene, CDR1 is KGHSH and CDR2 is LQKENI. The chain's CDR3 is CASSPSANTDQPQHF. CDR3 coding DNA: TGTGCCAGCTCACCGTCGGCCAACACCGATCAGCCCCAGCATTTT.

The gene calls are TRBV7-9 and TRBJ1-1; D unresolved. This CDR3 has 17 amino acids. Looked up from germline, CDR1 is SEHNR and CDR2 is FQNEAQ (reference sequence). Trimming stripped 7 bases from V and 3 bases from J, with 24 bases between. The chain's CDR3 is CASTLGEVNHGDTEAFF. CDR3 sequence (DNA): TGTGCCAGCACCCTCGGAGAGGTCAACCATGGGGACACTGAAGCTTTCTTT.